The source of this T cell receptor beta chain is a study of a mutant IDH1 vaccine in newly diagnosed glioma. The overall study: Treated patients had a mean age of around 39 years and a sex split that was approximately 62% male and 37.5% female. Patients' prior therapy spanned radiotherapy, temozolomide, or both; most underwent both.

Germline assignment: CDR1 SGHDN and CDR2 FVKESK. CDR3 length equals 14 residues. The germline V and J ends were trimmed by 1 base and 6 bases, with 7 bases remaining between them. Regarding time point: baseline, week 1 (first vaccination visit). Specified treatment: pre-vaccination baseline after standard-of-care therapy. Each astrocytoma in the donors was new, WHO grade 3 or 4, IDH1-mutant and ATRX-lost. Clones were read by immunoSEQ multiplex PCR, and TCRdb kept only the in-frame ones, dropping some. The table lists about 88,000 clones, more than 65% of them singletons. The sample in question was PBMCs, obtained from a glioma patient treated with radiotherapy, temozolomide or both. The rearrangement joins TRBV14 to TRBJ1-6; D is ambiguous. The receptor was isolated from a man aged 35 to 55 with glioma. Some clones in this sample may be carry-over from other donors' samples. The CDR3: CASSQVHGNSPLHF. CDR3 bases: TGTGCCAGCAGCCAAGTGCACGGTAATTCACCCCTCCACTTT.